These 6 T cell receptor beta chains originate from one sample sequenced in a study of T cells after yellow fever vaccination. TCRdb reprocessed the 5' RACE reads via MiXCR and lists one record per CDR3 protein. Of about 300,000 distinct CDR3 sequences listed, 6.8% were seen once; the top ten hold over 15%. The material sequenced was PBMCs, taken more than 35 days after the first yellow fever vaccination. The origin of the receptors is a man younger than 35 who received the YFV17D yellow fever vaccine.

This chain joins TRBV4-1 and TRBJ2-3; 7 nucleotides match TRBD1. Germline CDR1 reads MGHRA; CDR2 reads YSYEKL. The CDR3 is 15 amino acids. With 6 bases clipped from V and 1 base from J, the junction kept 7 bases outside the gene matches. The CDR3 DNA is TGCGCCAGCAGGTTACCTGGGACAGGCACAGATACGCAGTATTTT. It yields the protein CASRLPGTGTDTQYF.

V gene TRBV23-1 combines with J gene TRBJ2-7; perhaps TRBD1 as D (5 bases). TRBV23-1 is labeled an ORF, and its function is uncertain. The CDR3 is made up of 12 amino acids. The V gene lost 10 bases and the J gene lost 0 bases, with 10 bases spanning the gap. The CDR3 reads CATQTVSYEQYF. The CDR3 nucleotides read TGCGCCACCCAGACAGTCTCCTACGAGCAGTACTTC.

This clonotype was seen many times. The chain combines TRBV5-1 with TRBJ2-6; 9 bases agree with TRBD1. Germline CDR1 is SGHRS and CDR2 is YFSETQ. V lost 4 bases, J lost 2 bases, and 1 base stayed unmatched. The CDR3 sequence is 15 residues long. CDR3 bases: TGCGCCAGCAGCCGGACAGGGGCTGGGGCCAACGTCCTGACTTTC. Protein product: CASSRTGAGANVLTF.

This clonotype was recorded at least ten times. The genes are TRBV12-3 or TRBV12-4 and TRBJ1-5; a possible D gene is TRBD1 (5 bases). V was pared by 7 bases and J by 3 bases, with 16 bases between. The CDR3 has 15 amino acids. The CDR3 protein is CASNSQGSSNQPQHF. DNA for the CDR3: TGTGCCAGCAATTCTCAGGGCAGTTCCAATCAGCCCCAGCATTTT.

This clonotype has at least ten counts. V usage is TRBV5-4 and J usage is TRBJ1-1, with D possibly TRBD1 on 5 matching bases. The CDR3 runs to 15 residues. Trimming cost V 4 bases and J 1 base, with 14 bases left between them. Germline lookup yields CDR1 SGHNT and CDR2 YYREEE (reference sequence). CDR3 DNA: TGTGCCAGCAGCCGCGTCGGGGGAGCGAACACTGAAGCTTTCTTT. Protein: CASSRVGGANTEAFF.

This chain uses TRBV4-1 with TRBJ2-7, with D maybe TRBD2 (7 bases). The V gene's germline CDR1 is MGHRA and CDR2 YSYEKL. Deletions cut 2 bases from V and 4 bases from J, with 15 bases between. The CDR3 sequence is 15 residues long. CDR3 residues: CASSQNRGAGYEQYV. In nucleotides, the CDR3 is TGCGCCAGCAGCCAAAACCGGGGGGCGGGTTACGAGCAGTACGTC.